This TCR beta chain was recovered during a study of vaccination and CD4 T cells after COVID-19. Described treatment: 10-day PBMC culture with coronavirus spike peptide pools or control peptides (ViraFEST assay). The unexposed donor's CD4+ T cells were collected before the COVID-19 pandemic (2011-2018). This clonotype came up a few times. Its antigen is undetermined. Sequence data for DNA of cultured CD4+ T cells were generated by the Oncomine TCR Beta short-read assay. Genomic DNA was taken out of cultured CD4+ T cells by extraction. Each CDR3 protein gets one entry after TCRdb re-called the PCR reads with MiXCR. The sample includes over 9,500 distinct CDR3 sequences, under 40% of them seen just once. This CDR3 contains 19 residues. Trimming shortened V by 7 bases and J by 0 bases, and 22 bases separated the two germline ends. Per germline, CDR1 SEHNR and CDR2 FQNEAQ (reference sequence).

The chain combines TRBV7-9 with TRBJ1-6, with D perhaps matching TRBD1 (5 bases). The sequence was obtained from a human donor in good health. The material sequenced was CD4+ T cells from blood, cultured in vitro. This CDR3 reads CASTGPGRGSSSYNSPLHF. The CDR3 region has the DNA TGTGCCAGCACCGGCCCCGGGAGGGGCTCAAGCTCCTATAATTCACCCCTCCACTTT.